Below, 5 T cell receptor beta chains from the same sample are listed, as sequenced in a study of blood T cell repertoires in COVID-19 (dated by TCRdb to about 2020). Library creation used the immunoSEQ multiplex PCR assay. TCRdb retrieved this table from immuneACCESS and kept in-frame rearrangements only. Not all clones are present; in checked studies, unresolved V genes account for under half, and no reason is known for the remainder. The sample includes about 260,000 clones, with roughly nine tenths observed a single time. The top ten constitute around 2.9% of the sample. The sample was PBMCs or T cells enriched from blood (not recorded which). The source of these receptors is a woman aged 45 to 65 who had recovered from COVID-19.

CDR3 amino acids: CAWSRTENYGYTF. CDR3 DNA: TGTGCCTGGAGTCGGACAGAAAACTATGGCTACACCTTC. The chain uses TRBV30 and TRBJ1-2; a weak D match, TRBD1 (6 bases). CDR3 length: 13 residues. The ends were cut back, 2 bases at V and 2 bases at J, with 9 bases in the middle. Germline V gene lookup returns CDR1 GTSNPN and CDR2 SVGIG (reference sequence).

CDR3 nucleotide sequence: TGTGCCAGTAGTACCCCCAGGGACATGAACACTGAAGCTTTCTTT. Encoded protein: CASSTPRDMNTEAFF. The rearrangement joins TRBV19 to TRBJ1-1; maybe TRBD1 (6 bases). The CDR3 consists of 15 residues. Germline V gives CDR1 LNHDA, CDR2 SQIVND (reference sequence). V was cut by 4 bases and J by 0 bases, with 12 bases left in between.

This clone has more than one count but fewer than ten. V is TRBV10-1 and J is TRBJ2-1; 11 nucleotides match TRBD2. The CDR3 length is 17 residues. Germline V gene lookup returns CDR1 WNHNN and CDR2 SYGVQD (reference sequence). V was pared by 4 bases and J by 4 bases, with 9 bases of the junction left unmatched. CDR3 sequence (DNA): TGCGCCAGCAGTGTAGCGGGAGGGCCCCAAAAATACAATGAGCAGTTCTTC. Translating it yields CASSVAGGPQKYNEQFF.

This clone appeared once. The chain combines TRBV7-9 with TRBJ2-5, with a weak D call TRBD2 (5 bases). Germline V gene sequence: CDR1 SEHNR, CDR2 FQNEAQ (reference sequence). The CDR3 consists of 15 residues. Trimming removed 7 bases from V and 5 bases from J, with 20 bases in between. Here the CDR3 reads CASMRREGGLETQYF. CDR3 sequence (DNA): TGTGCCAGCATGCGCCGAGAGGGCGGTCTGGAGACCCAGTACTTC.

The rearrangement links TRBV7-2 to TRBJ2-3, with 14 bases lining up with TRBD2. The CDR3 loop spans 17 amino acids. Per the germline V gene, CDR1 is SGHTA and CDR2 is FQGNSA. J gave up 5 bases and V 5 bases, and 9 bases lay outside the gene matches. CDR3 residues: CASSPRLAGGPGDTQYF. The CDR3 coding sequence is TGTGCCAGCAGCCCGAGACTAGCGGGAGGGCCCGGAGATACGCAGTATTTT.